Listed below are T cell receptor beta chains from one sample, sequenced in a study of control samples from healthy donors and cancer patients. Sequencing was performed with immunoSEQ multiplex PCR; in TCRdb, only in-frame clones are kept and a portion is missing. The sample includes over 150,000 clones, over 85% of them seen just once. Sequenced material: blood. These receptors were taken from a man aged 35 to 55 in good health. The CDR3 runs from the conserved cysteine through the conserved F or W. A D gene is named only where the DNA matches it firmly. Only part of the rows carry a size: once, few, many, or a class if the clone is expanded.

DNA	CDR3	V	J	D	size
TGCGCCAGCAGCTTAAGGGCAGGAGGGGAAAAACTGTTTTTT	CASSLRAGGEKLFF	TRBV5-1	TRBJ1-4	.	.
TGTGCCAGCAGCTTAGGGGCGAGGGGTGAAAAACTGTTTTTT	CASSLGARGEKLFF	TRBV7-9	TRBJ1-4	.	.
TGTGCCAGCAGCTCCGGAGGCTCTGGAAACACCATATATTTT	CASSSGGSGNTIYF	TRBV7-2	TRBJ1-3	.	.
TGTGCCAGCGTGAGAGAGGTGGACACTGAAGCTTTCTTT	CASVREVDTEAFF	TRBV2	TRBJ1-1	.	.
TGTGCCAGCAGCCGGACTCTAAATGAGCAGTTCTTC	CASSRTLNEQFF	TRBV11-2	TRBJ2-1	.	.
TGTGCTAGTGGTTTGGCAGCGGGTGTCGAGCAGTACTTC	CASGLAAGVEQYF	TRBV12-5	TRBJ2-7	.	.
TGTGCCAGCAGCTCACTGGGGGCGGGTGGAAACACCATATATTTT	CASSSLGAGGNTIYF	TRBV7-2	TRBJ1-3	.	.
TGTGCCAGCTCACCAGGGACAGGGCCAGGAAACACCATATATTTT	CASSPGTGPGNTIYF	TRBV18	TRBJ1-3	TRBD1	.
TGTGCCTGGAGTCCCGTAACGGAAGCTTTCTTT	CAWSPVTEAFF	TRBV30	TRBJ1-1	.	.
TGCGCCAGCAGCCAAGATGGACGAGCGCCTGGGCACGAGCAGTACTTC	CASSQDGRAPGHEQYF	TRBV4-1	TRBJ2-7	.	.
TGTGCCAGCAGCTTAAGGCAGGACCCTGGAAACACCATATATTTT	CASSLRQDPGNTIYF	TRBV7-9	TRBJ1-3	.	.
TGTGCCAGCAGTTTAGACCCGCTACAGCCCCAGCATTTT	CASSLDPLQPQHF	TRBV12-3/TRBV12-4	TRBJ1-5	.	.
TGTGCCAGCAGCTTAGGGCTCGGGGGGCCAGTGACCCAGTACTTC	CASSLGLGGPVTQYF	TRBV7-9	TRBJ2-5	.	.
TGTGCCAGCGGAGAGGACAGCCAGCCCCAGCATTTT	CASGEDSQPQHF	TRBV9	TRBJ1-5	.	.
TGTGCCTGGAGGGACATCCTCTATGGCTACACCTTC	CAWRDILYGYTF	TRBV30	TRBJ1-2	.	.
TGTGCCAGCTCACCTGTAGCGGGGAAAGGGAGTGAGCAGTTCTTC	CASSPVAGKGSEQFF	TRBV18	TRBJ2-1	TRBD2	.
TGTGCCAGCAGTTATTCGCACAGTTCCTTGGGCGAGCAGTACTTC	CASSYSHSSLGEQYF	TRBV6-5	TRBJ2-7	.	.
TGTGCCACCCGGGGGGGAAACTATGGCTACACCTTC	CATRGGNYGYTF	TRBV6-5	TRBJ1-2	.	.
TGTGCCAGCAGTGGACAGGGGAGGTATCAGCCCCAGCATTTT	CASSGQGRYQPQHF	TRBV2	TRBJ1-5	TRBD1	.
TGTGCCAGCAGCTTTAACAGGGGCTTTCCCAGGGCCAAAAACATTCAGTACTTC	CASSFNRGFPRAKNIQYF	TRBV7-4	TRBJ2-4	TRBD1	.
TGTGCCAGTGCCACAGGAGGTATTTCACCCCTCCACTTT	CASATGGISPLHF	TRBV19	TRBJ1-6	.	.
TGTGCCAGCAGTCCCAGCGGGGGGAACAATGAGCAGTTCTTC	CASSPSGGNNEQFF	TRBV27	TRBJ2-1	TRBD2	.
TGCGCCAGCAGCTTCCTGGGACCGTCGAACACCGGGGAGCTGTTTTTT	CASSFLGPSNTGELFF	TRBV5-1	TRBJ2-2	.	once
TGTGCCAGCGGAGACAGGGGGCAGGCTAATGAAAAACTGTTTTTT	CASGDRGQANEKLFF	TRBV6-5	TRBJ1-4	TRBD1	.
TGTGCCAGTAGTGTCTCAGGTTTGGGCACCGGGGAGCTGTTTTTT	CASSVSGLGTGELFF	TRBV19	TRBJ2-2	.	.
TGCGCCAGCAGCGCAAACAAGGTCCCGGACTCCTATAATTCACCCCTCCACTTT	CASSANKVPDSYNSPLHF	TRBV5-1	TRBJ1-6	.	.
TGTGCCAGCTCACCTCCAGGGCTTGACTATGGCTACACCTTC	CASSPPGLDYGYTF	TRBV18	TRBJ1-2	.	.
TGTGCCAGCAGCCCGAGGAGACAGGGGTATGGCTACACCTTC	CASSPRRQGYGYTF	TRBV9	TRBJ1-2	TRBD1	.
TGTGCCAGCAGTAATTTGGGGGCTTCCTATGGCTACACCTTC	CASSNLGASYGYTF	TRBV27	TRBJ1-2	.	.
TGTGCCAGCTCACCATCACAGAATCAGCCCCAGCATTTT	CASSPSQNQPQHF	TRBV18	TRBJ1-5	.	.
TGTGCCAGCAGGCAGGGGGCCTGGAACACTGAAGCTTTCTTT	CASRQGAWNTEAFF	TRBV7-3	TRBJ1-1	TRBD1	.
TGTGCCAGTAGTACGCAAGGGGGCGCCCCATGGGGCTACACCTTC	CASSTQGGAPWGYTF	TRBV19	TRBJ1-2	TRBD1	.
TGTGCCAGCAGTAAACAGGGGGCTCAGTCCTCCTATGGCTACACCTTC	CASSKQGAQSSYGYTF	TRBV27	TRBJ1-2	TRBD1	.
TGCGCCAGCAGCTTAGGGGGGCAGGGGGCCTACGAGCAGTACTTC	CASSLGGQGAYEQYF	TRBV5-1	TRBJ2-7	.	.
TGTGCCAGCAGCCTCCAACTTAATGAAAAACTGTTTTTT	CASSLQLNEKLFF	TRBV5-4	TRBJ1-4	.	.
TGTGCCAGCAGTTTGGGTAGATACGGGGGTAAGGATTCACCCCTCCACTTT	CASSLGRYGGKDSPLHF	TRBV28	TRBJ1-6	.	.
TGCAGCGTTTCTCCGGGACAGCCAGTGTACGAGCAGTACTTC	CSVSPGQPVYEQYF	TRBV29-1	TRBJ2-7	TRBD1	once
TGTGCCAGCAGCTTGCAGGCCCGCATGTCTCCAGATACGCAGTATTTT	CASSLQARMSPDTQYF	TRBV5-4	TRBJ2-3	.	.
TGCAGCGTCCTCGCAGGGACCAACACTGAAGCTTTCTTT	CSVLAGTNTEAFF	TRBV29-1	TRBJ1-1	.	.
TGCAGCGTTGAGTGGACAGGGACGTACGAGCAGTACTTC	CSVEWTGTYEQYF	TRBV29-1	TRBJ2-7	TRBD1	.
TGTGCCAGCGCTATGTGGGGGAGCACTGAAGCTTTCTTT	CASAMWGSTEAFF	TRBV27	TRBJ1-1	.	.
TGTGCCAGCAGCTTGGACCTTGGGCTGTATAATTCACCCCTCCACTTT	CASSLDLGLYNSPLHF	TRBV11-2	TRBJ1-6	.	.
TGTGCCAGCAGTTTCTTATCGCGGGAGCAGTACTTC	CASSFLSREQYF	TRBV28	TRBJ2-7	.	.
TGTGCCAGCAGTGCCGACAGGGGCGCCGACGAGCAGTACTTC	CASSADRGADEQYF	TRBV2	TRBJ2-7	TRBD1	.
TGTGCCAGTATGGGAGCGGACCTGGCCCTCCACTTT	CASMGADLALHF	TRBV19	TRBJ1-6	.	.
TGCGCCAGCAGCCAGCTAAGCGGGTATGGCTACACCTTC	CASSQLSGYGYTF	TRBV4-1	TRBJ1-2	.	.
TGTGCCAGCAGCTTAGATCTGCGGCCCCAGCATTTT	CASSLDLRPQHF	TRBV7-9	TRBJ1-5	.	.
TGCGCCAGCAGCTTGGCAGGCGGCAGGGGGTCGGGGACTTTCTTT	CASSLAGGRGSGTFF	TRBV5-1	TRBJ1-1	TRBD1	.
TGTGCCACCCAAGGTTGGAGCGGGGGGAACTACGAGCAGTACTTC	CATQGWSGGNYEQYF	TRBV10-3	TRBJ2-7	TRBD2	.
TGTGCCAGCAGCTTAAGAGGCAGGGGATCGGGCTACACCTTC	CASSLRGRGSGYTF	TRBV11-2	TRBJ1-2	.	.
TGTGCCAGCAGCTATCAGGAGGGACTAGCGGGCAATGAGCAGTTCTTC	CASSYQEGLAGNEQFF	TRBV7-2	TRBJ2-1	TRBD2	.
TGTGCCAGCACCCCCATAGGCGGCAGGGGGCCGAAGGGGAGCTCCTATAATTCACCCCTCCACTTT	CASTPIGGRGPKGSSYNSPLHF	TRBV6-2/TRBV6-3	TRBJ1-6	TRBD1	.
TGTGCCAGCAGTTTGGGCTTCTATGGCTACACCTTC	CASSLGFYGYTF	TRBV28	TRBJ1-2	.	.
TGCGCCAGCAGCTCAGGAGGGGAGAACAATGAGCAGTTCTTC	CASSSGGENNEQFF	TRBV5-1	TRBJ2-1	.	.
TGTGCCAGCAGCAAAGCGTCAGGACGGGACTATAATTCACCCCTCCACTTT	CASSKASGRDYNSPLHF	TRBV21-1	TRBJ1-6	.	.
TGCGCCAGCAGCGTAACCACAGGAGTCGACAATGAGCAGTTCTTC	CASSVTTGVDNEQFF	TRBV5-1	TRBJ2-1	.	.
TGTGCCAGCAGTCTAAACGCAGGGGCGGTCTATGGCTACACCTTC	CASSLNAGAVYGYTF	TRBV6-5	TRBJ1-2	.	.
TGTGCCAGTAGGGGCCTCATGAACACTGAAGCTTTCTTT	CASRGLMNTEAFF	TRBV19	TRBJ1-1	.	.